Each of the 22 T cell receptor beta chains below was sequenced from the same sample in a study of T cells in Graves' hyperthyroidism and ophthalmopathy. Using RNA transcripts as the source, TCR beta CDR3 regions were amplified. Researchers ran a first-round RT-PCR on the TCR CDR3 using the HTBI primer set. Each CDR3 protein gets one entry after TCRdb re-called the multiplex PCR reads with MiXCR. The sample yields over 700,000 distinct CDR3 sequences, over 35% seen once. Sequenced material: blood. Receptors were obtained from a man aged 18-30 years with Graves' hyperthyroidism.

The chain couples TRBV19 to TRBJ1-2; D may be TRBD1 (5 bases). In germline, CDR1 is LNHDA, CDR2 SQIVND (reference sequence). The CDR3 is 15 residues long. V lost 3 bases, J lost 4 bases, and 15 bases lay in between. This CDR3 reads CASSMFRPGTYGYTF. The CDR3 nucleotides read TGTGCCAGTAGTATGTTCAGGCCAGGGACCTATGGCTACACCTTC.

The chain recombines TRBV19 with TRBJ1-1, with no clear D. The CDR3 has 16 residues. V was pared by 2 bases and J by 1 base, with 14 bases between. CDR1 and CDR2 (germline): LNHDA, SQIVND (reference sequence). The CDR3 DNA sequence: TGTGCCAGTAGTATAAACCCGACCTCGCCGAACACTGAAGCTTTCTTT. It encodes CASSINPTSPNTEAFF.

The chain has TRBV29-1 and TRBJ1-2, with D possibly matching TRBD1 (5 bases). V was clipped by 8 bases and J by 4 bases, with 14 bases between them. The CDR3 length is 12 residues. Germline V gives CDR1 SQVTM, CDR2 ANQGSEA. In nucleotides, the CDR3 is TGCAGCTTAGGTGGGGGTGGCTATGGCTACACCTTC. It translates to CSLGGGGYGYTF. The variable domain in full, completed from reference TRBV29-1 and TRBJ1-2, reads SAVISQKPSRDICQRGTSLTIQCQVDSQVTMMFWYRQQPGQSLTLIATANQGSEATYESGFVIDKFPISRPNLTFSTLTVSNMSPEDSSIYLCSLGGGGYGYTFGSGTRLTVV.

The CDR3 is CASSLGHIMNTEAFF. The CDR3 DNA sequence: TGTGCCAGCAGTTTAGGGCACATTATGAACACTGAAGCTTTCTTT. The chain is built from TRBV28 and TRBJ1-1; no clear D. Germline values: CDR1 MDHEN, CDR2 SYDVKM. The CDR3 has 15 residues. V lost 2 bases and J lost 0, with 10 bases in between.

This clonotype occurred many times. The V and J genes are TRBV29-1 and TRBJ2-2; D is unresolved. The germline V gene has CDR1 SQVTM and CDR2 ANQGSEA. Trimming took 4 bases from V and 0 from J, leaving 9 bases between them. CDR3 size: 14 residues. The CDR3 protein is CSVVGSTNTGELFF. DNA for the CDR3: TGCAGCGTTGTTGGGTCCACGAACACCGGGGAGCTGTTTTTT.

The chain is built from TRBV5-4 and TRBJ1-1, with D perhaps matching TRBD1 (6 bases). The CDR3 consists of 12 residues. Between the trimmed V and J ends, which lost 4 bases and 7 bases, there was a span of 11 bases. Germline assignment: CDR1 SGHNT and CDR2 YYREEE (reference sequence). The CDR3 here is CASSDTGIEAFF. In nucleotides, the CDR3 is TGTGCCAGCAGCGACACAGGGATTGAAGCTTTCTTT.

The gene calls are TRBV2 and TRBJ1-1; unclear D gene. The germline gives CDR1 SNHLY, CDR2 FYNNEI. Trimming removed 5 bases at V and 0 bases at J, with 16 bases between. The CDR3 covers 16 residues. The CDR3 DNA sequence: TGTGCCAGCAGTAAGGATCAGAGCCAAATGAACACTGAAGCTTTCTTT. As protein: CASSKDQSQMNTEAFF. Based on the CDR3 plus reference TRBV2 and TRBJ1-1, the full variable domain is EPEVTQTPSHQVTQMGQEVILRCVPISNHLYFYWYRQILGQKVEFLVSFYNNEISEKSEIFDDQFSVERPDGSNFTLKIRSTKLEDSAMYFCASSKDQSQMNTEAFFGQGTRLTVV.

In this sample, this clonotype turned up many times. This chain links TRBV7-9 with TRBJ1-4; unclear D gene. Germline lookup yields CDR1 SEHNR and CDR2 FQNEAQ (reference sequence). CDR3 length equals 12 residues. V lost 5 bases and J 7 bases, leaving 8 bases between the germline ends. The CDR3 here is CASSPPGEKLFF. The DNA of the CDR3 is TGTGCCAGCAGCCCGCCCGGTGAAAAACTGTTTTTT.

This rearrangement joins TRBV4-3 to TRBJ2-5; D is perhaps TRBD2 (5 bases). Trimming took 1 base from V and 5 from J, leaving 11 bases between them. The CDR3 loop spans 14 amino acids. The germline gives CDR1 LGHNA, CDR2 YSLEER. CDR3 amino acids: CASSQVIGKETQYF. CDR3 sequence (DNA): TGCGCCAGCAGCCAAGTAATCGGGAAGGAGACCCAGTACTTC.

The gene calls are TRBV20-1 and TRBJ2-2; D is unclear. V gave up 0 bases and J gave up 7 bases, with 18 bases separating them. CDR1 DFQATT and CDR2 SNEGSKA come from the germline V gene (reference sequence). The CDR3 runs to 16 residues. CDR3 sequence: CSAREERQSPHGELFF. The CDR3 DNA follows: TGCAGTGCTAGAGAAGAGAGGCAAAGTCCCCACGGGGAGCTGTTTTTT.

The chain carries TRBV15 and TRBJ1-5, with 7 bases lining up with TRBD1. This CDR3 is built from 15 residues. The ends lost 3 bases at V and 4 bases at J; junction bases unmatched: 6. The V gene's germline CDR1 is LNHNV and CDR2 YYDKDF (reference sequence). The CDR3 DNA sequence: TGTGCCACCAGCAGGGTAGGACAGGAGAATCAGCCCCAGCATTTT. Translation gives CATSRVGQENQPQHF.

This clonotype has ten or more counts. V is TRBV9 and J is TRBJ2-7; a weak D match, TRBD1 (5 bases). V lost 2 bases, J lost 1 base, and 10 bases lay in between. CDR3 size: 14 residues. CDR1 and CDR2 from the germline V gene are SGDLS and YYNGEE. The CDR3 nucleotides read TGTGCCAGCAGCGTCGGAAGGGGATCCTACGAGCAGTACTTC. Translation: CASSVGRGSYEQYF.

As concerns this clonotype: This may be a read error: a much more frequent sequence differs by one nucleotide. The rearrangement joins TRBV7-3 to TRBJ2-6; no firm D call. The germline gives CDR1 SGHTA, CDR2 FQGTGA. This CDR3 region has 17 residues. Trimming removed 7 bases at V and 1 base at J, with 17 bases between. The CDR3 DNA reads as TGTGCCAGCAACCCCCTTTTTCCGGATTCTGGGGCCAACGTCCTGACTTTC. Amino acids: CASNPLFPDSGANVLTF.

V is TRBV19 and J is TRBJ1-1; D is perhaps TRBD1 (5 bases). V was shortened by 10 bases and J by 6 bases, with 21 bases between the two germline ends. The CDR3 spans 14 residues. The germline V gene encodes CDR1 LNHDA and CDR2 SQIVND (reference sequence). As DNA, the CDR3 is TGTGCCACCGCGGACCTCTTGAGGGGAGCTGAAGCTTTCTTT. Amino acid sequence: CATADLLRGAEAFF.

This clonotype was recorded many times. V is TRBV7-9 and J is TRBJ2-6; D gene unclear. The germline V gene encodes CDR1 SEHNR and CDR2 FQNEAQ (reference sequence). Trimming shortened V by 4 bases and J by 0 bases, and 10 bases separated the two germline ends. The CDR3 spans 16 residues. The CDR3 DNA reads TGTGCCAGCAGCTCCGGGTCCTCCTCTGGGGCCAACGTCCTGACTTTC. Its protein is CASSSGSSSGANVLTF.

This clonotype has a count of ten or more. This chain links TRBV10-3 with TRBJ2-7, with D uncertain. Germline V gives CDR1 ENHRY, CDR2 SYGVKD. V lost 3 bases, J lost 6 bases, and 12 bases lay in between. This CDR3 is 13 amino acids long. The CDR3 spells CAISDNREREQYF. CDR3 nucleotides: TGTGCCATCAGTGACAACCGAGAACGCGAGCAGTACTTC.

V usage is TRBV5-6 and J usage is TRBJ1-1; unclear D gene. Germline lookup yields CDR1 SGHDT and CDR2 YYEEEE. There are 14 residues in the CDR3. V was pared by 2 bases and J by 10 bases, with 18 bases between. CDR3 nucleotide sequence: TGTGCCAGCAGCTTAGGCGCTACTGTCGGAGGAGCTTTCTTT. It translates to CASSLGATVGGAFF.

The chain's CDR3 is CASSLGTSDEQYF. CDR3 coding DNA: TGTGCCAGCAGTTTAGGGACTTCAGACGAGCAGTACTTC. V is TRBV12-3 or TRBV12-4 and J is TRBJ2-7, with a possible D match to TRBD2 (5 bases). The CDR3 has 13 amino acids. The V end was cut by 1 base, the J end by 5 bases, with 9 bases between.

The CDR3 sequence: CASSLTDRVRNPEAFF. The CDR3 DNA sequence: TGTGCCAGCAGTTTAACGGACAGGGTTCGTAACCCTGAAGCTTTCTTT. The rearrangement links TRBV28 to TRBJ1-1, with 8 nucleotides matching TRBD1. J gave up 6 bases and V 2 bases, and 11 bases lay outside the gene matches. This CDR3 region has 16 residues. Germline V gene sequence: CDR1 MDHEN, CDR2 SYDVKM.

This clonotype has at least ten counts. The chain combines TRBV2 with TRBJ1-1; 10 nucleotides agree with TRBD1. The germline gives CDR1 SNHLY, CDR2 FYNNEI. The CDR3 covers 14 residues. The trim removed 10 bases at V and 1 base at J, leaving 6 bases unmatched. The DNA of the CDR3 is TGTGCCAAGACAGGGGGCCCCCCGAACACTGAAGCTTTCTTT. This translates into CAKTGGPPNTEAFF.

V and J are TRBV15 and TRBJ2-2; D not certain. Trimming pared 3 bases from V and 0 bases from J, leaving 11 bases between. The CDR3 totals 16 residues. Germline V gives CDR1 LNHNV, CDR2 YYDKDF (reference sequence). For the CDR3, the DNA is TGTGCCACCAGCAGCTTAGCCTACGCGAACACCGGGGAGCTGTTTTTT. It yields the protein CATSSLAYANTGELFF.

The V gene is TRBV7-6, the J gene TRBJ2-7; weak D call: TRBD2 (6 bases). The length of the CDR3 is 13 residues. Germline V gene data show CDR1 as SGHVS and CDR2 as FNYEAQ. The V gene lost 5 bases and the J gene lost 10 bases, with 18 bases spanning the gap. The CDR3 loop is CASSPGLQTVQYF. In DNA, the CDR3 is TGTGCCAGCAGCCCGGGACTCCAAACAGTCCAGTACTTC.